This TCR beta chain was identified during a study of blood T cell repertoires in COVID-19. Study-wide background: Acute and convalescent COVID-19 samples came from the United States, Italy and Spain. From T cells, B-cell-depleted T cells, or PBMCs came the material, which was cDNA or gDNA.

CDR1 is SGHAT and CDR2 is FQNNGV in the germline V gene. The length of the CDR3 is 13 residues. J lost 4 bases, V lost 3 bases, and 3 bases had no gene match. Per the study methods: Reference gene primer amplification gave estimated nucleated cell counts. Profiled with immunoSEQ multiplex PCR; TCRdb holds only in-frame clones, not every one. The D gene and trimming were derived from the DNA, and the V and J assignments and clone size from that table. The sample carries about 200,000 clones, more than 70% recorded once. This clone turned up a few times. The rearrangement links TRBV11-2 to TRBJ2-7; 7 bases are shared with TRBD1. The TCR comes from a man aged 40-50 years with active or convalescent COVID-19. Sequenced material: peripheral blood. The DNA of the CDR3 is TGTGCCAGCAGCTTCCCGGACAGGTACGAGCAGTACTTC. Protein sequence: CASSFPDRYEQYF.